Listed below are T cell receptor beta chains from one sample, sequenced in a study of Ad26.COV2.S vaccination and SARS-CoV-2 variants. Here immunoSEQ multiplex PCR was the method, and the copy in TCRdb shows in-frame clones only, minus some. The sample records 440,000 or so clones, about nine tenths being singletons. Sequencing was performed on peripheral blood, taken in a trial of Ad26.COV2.S vaccine versus placebo. The origin of the receptors is a person aged 18 to 65 who received the Ad26.COV2.S COVID-19 vaccine or a placebo. The CDR3 runs from the conserved cysteine through the conserved F or W. Each record gives: V gene, clone size, D gene, J gene, CDR3 DNA, CDR3 protein. D genes are given only for firm matches. Expanded clones are given a class, and other clones once, few, many or no size at all.

V: TRBV7-9
size: NA
D: NA
J: TRBJ1-1
DNA: TGTGCCAGCAGCTTCCCAGGGTTATACGACACTGAAGCTTTCTTT
CDR3: CASSFPGLYDTEAFF

V: TRBV19
size: NA
D: NA
J: TRBJ2-3
DNA: TGTGCCAGTAGTATCACATCCTACGGCACAGATACGCAGTATTTT
CDR3: CASSITSYGTDTQYF

V: TRBV3-1/TRBV3-2
size: NA
D: TRBD2
J: TRBJ2-7
DNA: TGTGCCAGCAGCCACGGACTAGCGGGAGGGTTCTCCTACGAGCAGTACTTC
CDR3: CASSHGLAGGFSYEQYF

V: TRBV20-1
size: NA
D: NA
J: TRBJ2-7
DNA: TGCAGTGCTCCTCGATCCTACGAGCAGTACTTC
CDR3: CSAPRSYEQYF

V: TRBV15
size: NA
D: NA
J: TRBJ2-2
DNA: TGTGCCACCAGCAGAGCGCTAGAAGGTACCGGGGAGCTGTTTTTT
CDR3: CATSRALEGTGELFF

V: TRBV5-6
size: NA
D: TRBD2
J: TRBJ2-7
DNA: TGTGCCAGCAGCTTGGGGGGCGGGAGAAGGCACGAGCAGTACTTC
CDR3: CASSLGGGRRHEQYF

V: TRBV7-7
size: NA
D: NA
J: TRBJ2-3
DNA: TGTGCCAGCAGCCTCCTTCCCGCGGGCACAGATACGCAGTATTTT
CDR3: CASSLLPAGTDTQYF

V: TRBV5-1
size: NA
D: NA
J: TRBJ1-2
DNA: TGCGCCAGCAGCTTCTCAGGGGAGACTGGCTACACCTTC
CDR3: CASSFSGETGYTF

V: TRBV28
size: NA
D: NA
J: TRBJ2-5
DNA: TGTGCCAGCAGTTCACCTGCGTGGGGGAGTATGGGAGAGACCCAGTACTTC
CDR3: CASSSPAWGSMGETQYF

V: TRBV27
size: NA
D: TRBD1
J: TRBJ1-5
DNA: TGTGCCAGCAGTTTAGGGACAGGGACCAATCAGCCCCAGCATTTT
CDR3: CASSLGTGTNQPQHF

V: TRBV5-1
size: NA
D: TRBD1
J: TRBJ2-2
DNA: TGCGCCAGCAGCCTTGAAAGGACAGGGGGCCTCGGGGAGCTGTTTTTT
CDR3: CASSLERTGGLGELFF

V: TRBV7-2
size: once
D: NA
J: TRBJ2-3
DNA: TGTGCCAGCAGCTCACGGGACCCCAGGGATACGCAGTATTTT
CDR3: CASSSRDPRDTQYF

V: TRBV29-1
size: NA
D: NA
J: TRBJ2-3
DNA: TGCAGCGTTCAATACAATACGCAGTATTTT
CDR3: CSVQYNTQYF

V: TRBV7-2
size: NA
D: NA
J: TRBJ2-1
DNA: TGTGCCAGCAGCTCCCTTGGGGGAGTATCCTACAATGAGCAGTTCTTC
CDR3: CASSSLGGVSYNEQFF

V: TRBV7-2
size: NA
D: TRBD2
J: TRBJ2-5
DNA: TGTGCCAGCAGCCAGGCGCTAGCGGGACTCAAGACCCAGTACTTC
CDR3: CASSQALAGLKTQYF

V: TRBV18
size: NA
D: NA
J: TRBJ2-6
DNA: TGTGCCAGCTCACCAAGGTTACAGGGAATCTCTGGGGCCAACGTCCTGACTTTC
CDR3: CASSPRLQGISGANVLTF

V: TRBV7-3
size: NA
D: TRBD1
J: TRBJ2-1
DNA: TGTGCCAGCAGCAACAACCGGGACAGGCAGTTCTTC
CDR3: CASSNNRDRQFF

V: TRBV6-5
size: NA
D: NA
J: TRBJ1-6
DNA: TGTGCCAGCAGTTACTCGACCGGTAATTCACCCCTCCACTTT
CDR3: CASSYSTGNSPLHF